One sample yielded the 13 T cell receptor beta chains listed below, sequenced in a study of T cell responses to AZD1222 COVID-19 vaccine. Repertoires were generated with immunoSEQ multiplex PCR, while TCRdb's copy carries only in-frame clones and drops some. The table lists more than 110,000 clones, 85% to 95% of them singletons. The sample in question was peripheral blood, obtained on day 0 of AZD1222 vaccination. The receptor source for this set is an adult in good health.

The chain couples TRBV5-1 to TRBJ1-3; D is undetermined. Germline assignment: CDR1 SGHRS and CDR2 YFSETQ. V lost 0 bases and J lost 4, with 11 bases in between. CDR3 length: 15 residues. For the CDR3, the DNA is TGCGCCAGCAGCTTGGACTCTACAGCGGGAAACACCATATATTTT. Protein product: CASSLDSTAGNTIYF. Based on the CDR3 plus reference TRBV5-1 and TRBJ1-3, the full variable domain is KAGVTQTPRYLIKTRGQQVTLSCSPISGHRSVSWYQQTPGQGLQFLFEYFSETQRNKGNFPGRFSGRQFSNSRSEMNVSTLELGDSALYLCASSLDSTAGNTIYFGEGSWLTVV.

J is TRBJ1-2 and V is TRBV19; TRBD1 agrees at 7 bases. V was clipped by 4 bases and J by 2 bases; unmatched bases: 4. The CDR3 totals 14 residues. The germline gives CDR1 LNHDA, CDR2 SQIVND (reference sequence). The CDR3 DNA reads TGTGCCAGTAGTAGGCTGACAGGGAACTATGGCTACACCTTC. It translates to CASSRLTGNYGYTF.

This chain joins TRBV25-1 and TRBJ2-4; D is possibly TRBD1 (5 bases). The V gene lost 2 bases and the J gene lost 12 bases, with 14 bases spanning the gap. CDR3 length: 13 residues. CDR1 MGHDK and CDR2 SYGVNS come from the germline V gene. The CDR3 here is CASSEMVQTDQYF. CDR3 in DNA: TGTGCCAGCAGTGAAATGGTCCAGACAGATCAGTACTTC. The full variable domain, completed using reference TRBV25-1 and TRBJ2-4, is EADIYQTPRYLVIGTGKKITLECSQTMGHDKMYWYQQDPGMELHLIHYSYGVNSTEKGDLSSESTVSRIRTEHFPLTLESARPSHTSQYLCASSEMVQTDQYFGAGTRLSVL.

The chain has TRBV4-3 and TRBJ1-1; the D gene is possibly TRBD1 (6 bases). The CDR3 loop spans 15 amino acids. V dropped 4 bases and J dropped 2 bases, with 14 bases sitting between them. Germline CDR1 and CDR2: LGHNA and YSLEER. The CDR3 reads CASSLRGAQNTEAFF. The CDR3 nucleotides read TGCGCCAGCAGCCTGCGGGGGGCCCAAAACACTGAAGCTTTCTTT.

This clone has just one count. The chain combines TRBV7-9 with TRBJ1-1; possibly TRBD1 for D (5 bases). V lost 1 base to trimming and J lost 4 bases, with 16 bases between them. Germline V gene lookup returns CDR1 SEHNR and CDR2 FQNEAQ (reference sequence). CDR3 length: 16 amino acids. As DNA, the CDR3 is TGTGCCAGCAGCTTAGAACCCGCAGGGTCGAGCACTGAAGCTTTCTTT. Its protein is CASSLEPAGSSTEAFF.

The rearrangement uses TRBV5-6 and TRBJ1-3; D remains unclear. V was clipped by 2 bases and J by 0 bases, with 6 bases between them. Germline values: CDR1 SGHDT, CDR2 YYEEEE. This CDR3 spans 14 amino acids. Written as DNA, the CDR3 is TGTGCCAGCAGCTTCGGCAACTCTGGAAACACCATATATTTT. Protein: CASSFGNSGNTIYF. The full variable domain, completed using reference TRBV5-6 and TRBJ1-3, is DAGVTQSPTHLIKTRGQQVTLRCSPKSGHDTVSWYQQALGQGPQFIFQYYEEEERQRGNFPDRFSGHQFPNYSSELNVNALLLGDSALYLCASSFGNSGNTIYFGEGSWLTVV.

This clone was detected only once. This chain uses TRBV7-9 with TRBJ1-2; 7 bases fit TRBD1. This CDR3 is 15 amino acids long. Trimming cost V 2 bases and J 4 bases; bases outside gene matches: 7. The germline V gene has CDR1 SEHNR and CDR2 FQNEAQ (reference sequence). The CDR3 loop reads CASSLTGVHFYGYTF. CDR3 nucleotide sequence: TGTGCCAGCAGCTTAACAGGGGTTCATTTCTATGGCTACACCTTC.

This chain joins TRBV19 and TRBJ1-3, with D perhaps TRBD1 (6 bases). Per germline, CDR1 LNHDA and CDR2 SQIVND (reference sequence). V lost 3 bases and J 2 bases, leaving 20 bases between the germline ends. This CDR3 has 18 residues. The CDR3 protein is CASSIYVGATVAGNTIYF. Here the CDR3 DNA reads TGTGCCAGTAGTATTTACGTGGGGGCTACCGTTGCTGGAAACACCATATATTTT.

The rearrangement joins TRBV4-3 to TRBJ2-1; 7 bases match TRBD1. The CDR3 length is 17 residues. Germline V gene data show CDR1 as LGHNA and CDR2 as YSLEER. Trimming removed 0 bases from V and 8 bases from J; junction bases left unmatched: 13. The CDR3 DNA reads as TGCGCCAGCAGCCAAGAAGAACCAGGGGGTGAGGTGGATGAGCAGTTCTTC. Its protein product is CASSQEEPGGEVDEQFF.

The genes are TRBV6-5 and TRBJ2-7; possible D gene TRBD1, 5 bases. Germline values: CDR1 MNHEY, CDR2 SVGAGI. This CDR3 contains 15 residues. The germline V and J ends were trimmed by 0 bases and 2 bases, with 11 bases remaining between them. CDR3 sequence: CASSYSLTATYEQYF. The DNA for the CDR3 is TGTGCCAGCAGTTACTCCTTGACAGCGACCTACGAGCAGTACTTC.

The rearrangement links TRBV3-1 (or the pseudogene TRBV3-2) to TRBJ2-5, with D perhaps matching TRBD2 (6 bases). The V end lost 5 bases, the J end lost 5 bases, and 21 bases lay between the germline ends. CDR3 size: 16 residues. The V gene's germline CDR1 is LGHDT and CDR2 YNNKEL (reference sequence). The DNA for the CDR3 is TGTGCCAGCAGCTTCTACGGGGAGACTAGTTCGGAGACCCAGTACTTC. Protein: CASSFYGETSSETQYF.

The J gene is TRBJ1-5, the V gene TRBV7-2; D may be TRBD1 (5 bases). CDR1 SGHTA and CDR2 FQGNSA come from the germline V gene. Trimming removed 4 bases from V and 3 bases from J, with 10 bases in between. The CDR3 extends over 14 amino acids. The CDR3 nucleotides read TGTGCCAGCAGCTGGGGGTCAAACAATCAGCCCCAGCATTTT. Translating it yields CASSWGSNNQPQHF.

The chain has TRBV23-1 and TRBJ1-6; no clear D. TRBV23-1 is an ORF for which the function is uncertain. The V end was cut by 0 bases, the J end by 4 bases, with 16 bases between. This CDR3 is 18 amino acids long. The CDR3 protein is CASSQSPTYRGYNSPLHF. DNA of the CDR3: TGCGCCAGCAGTCAATCGCCGACCTATAGAGGTTATAATTCACCCCTCCACTTT.